This paragraph reports one T cell receptor (beta chain). Trimming at V came to 5 bases and at J to 4 bases, leaving 10 bases not matched to a gene. Looked up from germline, CDR1 is WSHSY and CDR2 is SAAADI. This CDR3 has 15 amino acids. The time point denotes: pre-treatment sample, taken before nivolumab and TIL therapy. The sample belongs to a study of TIL therapy for anti-PD-1-resistant metastatic lung cancer. The immunoSEQ assay was v3. Produced via immunoSEQ multiplex PCR; TCRdb's table is partial and in-frame only. The sample carries around 21,000 clones, over 70% recorded once. The rearrangement links TRBV10-2 to TRBJ1-2; 7 nucleotides agree with TRBD1. This specimen was blood, taken at baseline. The TCR originated in a person aged 25 to 85 with non-small cell lung cancer. The CDR3: CASSREGALLYGYTF. The CDR3, as DNA: TGCGCCAGCAGTAGAGAGGGGGCTCTACTCTATGGCTACACCTTC.